Listed below are T cell receptor beta chains from one sample, sequenced in a study of regulatory T cells in long-lasting Graves disease. TCRdb processed the multiplex PCR reads anew with MiXCR; each CDR3 protein has one entry. The top ten clones hold 9.5% to 12% of a sample with approximately 460,000 distinct CDR3 sequences, around 15% of them seen once. In addition, the sample was reused for a study of T cells in Graves' hyperthyroidism and ophthalmopathy.

Sequences were derived from peripheral blood mononuclear cells (PBMCs), sampled at new diagnosis, from a patient treated with antithyroid drugs. Source of these receptors: a woman in her 30s with Graves disease. Both conserved end residues are trimmed from each CDR3.

CDR3: SAGRAGGTQY; J: TRBJ2-5; V: TRBV20-1
CDR3: ASSPIAYEQY; J: TRBJ2-7; V: TRBV28
CDR3: ASSDGVADPREQY; J: TRBJ2-7; V: TRBV7-9
CDR3: AISDGSTDTQY; J: TRBJ2-3; V: TRBV10-3
CDR3: ATSRDVGDNEQF; J: TRBJ2-1; V: TRBV15
CDR3: ATSGFSSTGRVEQY; J: TRBJ2-7; V: TRBV24-1
CDR3: ASSYSDTPGQGTY; J: TRBJ2-3; V: TRBV6-5
CDR3: ASSGTGQRSSTDTQY; J: TRBJ2-3; V: TRBV9
CDR3: AISDPGTKNEKLF; J: TRBJ1-4; V: TRBV10-3
CDR3: ASSLEGAPGAGFYNEQF; J: TRBJ2-1; V: TRBV7-8
CDR3: ASSPTSGEAYEQY; J: TRBJ2-7; V: TRBV18
CDR3: AWSSGGQQQY; J: TRBJ2-7; V: TRBV30
CDR3: ASHQPATDGDEQF; J: TRBJ2-1; V: TRBV5-1
CDR3: ASRIGLAGGYNEQF; J: TRBJ2-1; V: TRBV28
CDR3: ASSQVRSRDNEQF; J: TRBJ2-1; V: TRBV14
CDR3: ASSARGSGTEAF; J: TRBJ1-1; V: TRBV18
CDR3: ASRPTGNSNQPQH; J: TRBJ1-5; V: TRBV4-1
CDR3: ASRGGGASYNEQF; J: TRBJ2-1; V: TRBV14
CDR3: SARGTVSEQF; J: TRBJ2-1; V: TRBV20-1
CDR3: ASSLSDNQPQH; J: TRBJ1-5; V: TRBV27
CDR3: ASSSPGINYGYT; J: TRBJ1-2; V: TRBV28
CDR3: ASSFWVFGLAGTYEQY; J: TRBJ2-7; V: TRBV7-2
CDR3: ASSIRGLAGFKNIQY; J: TRBJ2-4; V: TRBV5-1
CDR3: ATSDGPLITYNEQF; J: TRBJ2-1; V: TRBV24-1
CDR3: ASSLTTGRGSYNEQF; J: TRBJ2-1; V: TRBV5-1
CDR3: ATSEAGTGEDTQY; J: TRBJ2-3; V: TRBV24-1
CDR3: ASSTQGLAGSYEQY; J: TRBJ2-7; V: TRBV7-9
CDR3: ASSQDRGRTAQETQY; J: NA; V: TRBV3-1
CDR3: ASSQVLQETQY; J: TRBJ2-5; V: TRBV3-1
CDR3: SVFKTGTEAF; J: TRBJ1-1; V: TRBV29-1
CDR3: SAFDRFGSYNEQF; J: TRBJ2-1; V: TRBV20-1
CDR3: ASSEGTSGRQQY; J: TRBJ2-7; V: TRBV2
CDR3: ASSVDQSNYGYT; J: TRBJ1-2; V: TRBV18
CDR3: ASRELAGDSKQY; J: TRBJ2-7; V: TRBV6-1
CDR3: ASSLAGGLAGGYEQY; J: TRBJ2-7; V: TRBV7-9
CDR3: SARLGGTYNEQF; J: TRBJ2-1; V: TRBV20-1
CDR3: ASSLFHNEQF; J: TRBJ2-1; V: TRBV28
CDR3: ASSYSGLTVYEQY; J: TRBJ2-7; V: TRBV6-2/TRBV6-3
CDR3: SARESQGSEKLF; J: TRBJ1-4; V: TRBV20-1
CDR3: ASRLAGGNSITGELF; J: TRBJ2-2; V: TRBV12-3/TRBV12-4
CDR3: ASSLGGRVPPYEQY; J: TRBJ2-7; V: TRBV7-9
CDR3: ASSQPGSNEQF; J: TRBJ2-1; V: TRBV28
CDR3: ASSFSSGTQY; J: TRBJ2-3; V: TRBV12-3/TRBV12-4
CDR3: ASSTSRGKADTQY; J: TRBJ2-3; V: TRBV6-1
CDR3: ASSSIISTRDGMSTDTQY; J: TRBJ2-3; V: TRBV12-3/TRBV12-4